These 30 T cell receptor beta chains were all obtained from the same sample, sequenced in a study of cytomegalovirus exposure and HLA in healthy donors. Vbeta (60) and Jbeta (13) primers were used in the PCR. Produced via immunoSEQ multiplex PCR; TCRdb's table is partial and in-frame only. Among 100,000 or so clones listed, over 60% were seen once. The sample was PBMCs. Receptors were obtained from a male donor in good health and CMV-seropositive.

This chain joins TRBV7-8 and TRBJ2-7; possibly TRBD2 for D (6 bases). Per the germline V gene, CDR1 is SGHVS and CDR2 is FQNEAQ. The CDR3 is 14 residues long. V lost 3 bases and J 6 bases, leaving 15 bases between the germline ends. CDR3: CASSFGRRVTEQYF. CDR3 sequence (DNA): TGTGCCAGCAGCTTTGGGAGGAGGGTAACCGAGCAGTACTTC.

The chain carries TRBV28 and TRBJ2-2; 7 bases fit TRBD1. Losses at the gene ends were 2 bases for V and 5 bases for J; bases not matched to a gene: 11. The CDR3 extends over 17 amino acids. The germline V gene encodes CDR1 MDHEN and CDR2 SYDVKM. The CDR3 coding sequence is TGTGCCAGCAGTTTAGATAAGAAGGGGGCATGGACCGGGGAGCTGTTTTTT. It specifies CASSLDKKGAWTGELFF.

The chain combines TRBV28 with TRBJ1-4, with TRBD1 as a possible D gene (6 bases). The CDR3 extends over 15 amino acids. Germline lookup yields CDR1 MDHEN and CDR2 SYDVKM. The V and J ends lost 7 bases and 8 bases respectively, with 20 bases between them. For the CDR3, the DNA is TGTGCCAGCAAACCCGGTAGGGGGTTTTGGGAAAAACTGTTTTTT. This sequence encodes CASKPGRGFWEKLFF.

This clone was recorded once. The chain links TRBV7-9 to TRBJ1-6; D not resolved. CDR1 SEHNR and CDR2 FQNEAQ come from the germline V gene (reference sequence). This CDR3 spans 14 amino acids. V was clipped by 3 bases and J by 7 bases, with 10 bases between them. CDR3 DNA: TGTGCCAGCAGCTTGTGGGGAGGAAATTCACCCCTCCACTTT. It specifies CASSLWGGNSPLHF.

This rearrangement joins TRBV15 to TRBJ1-3; maybe TRBD1 (5 bases). This CDR3 is 15 amino acids long. The V end lost 1 base, the J end lost 0 bases, and 7 bases lay between the germline ends. Germline assignment: CDR1 LNHNV and CDR2 YYDKDF (reference sequence). The CDR3 reads CATSRARGSGNTIYF. In nucleotides, the CDR3 is TGTGCCACCAGCAGAGCTAGGGGCTCTGGAAACACCATATATTTT.

V and J are TRBV7-2 and TRBJ1-5; D call uncertain. The germline V gene encodes CDR1 SGHTA and CDR2 FQGNSA. Between the trimmed V and J ends, which lost 0 bases and 5 bases, there was a span of 8 bases. The CDR3 consists of 14 residues. The CDR3 spells CASSLASRDQPQHF. The CDR3 DNA is TGTGCCAGCAGCTTAGCCAGTCGGGATCAGCCCCAGCATTTT.

The V and J genes are TRBV2 and TRBJ2-1; TRBD1 aligns across 7 bases. Germline assignment: CDR1 SNHLY and CDR2 FYNNEI. Losses at the gene ends were 9 bases for V and 8 bases for J; bases not matched to a gene: 16. The CDR3 totals 15 residues. The CDR3 spells CASQGSTGVKHEQFF. In nucleotides, the CDR3 is TGTGCCAGTCAAGGGAGTACAGGGGTGAAGCATGAGCAGTTCTTC.

CDR3 sequence: CASRESARAGSKNIQYF. CDR3 sequence (DNA): TGTGCCAGCAGGGAATCCGCCAGGGCGGGGTCCAAAAACATTCAGTACTTC. The rearrangement uses TRBV2 and TRBJ2-4, with D perhaps matching TRBD2 (6 bases). This CDR3 comprises 17 residues. The V end lost 6 bases, the J end lost 2 bases, and 20 bases lay between the germline ends. CDR1 is SNHLY and CDR2 is FYNNEI in the germline V gene.

The rearrangement uses TRBV6-1 and TRBJ2-7, with D possibly TRBD2 on 5 matching bases. V lost 2 bases, J lost 7 bases, and 6 bases lay in between. Germline V CDR1 and CDR2: MNHNS, SASEGT. The CDR3 extends over 11 amino acids. The CDR3 DNA follows: TGTGCCAGCAGTGAACCGGGGGAGCAGTACTTC. Protein: CASSEPGEQYF.

On this clone itself: Compared with germline, one end of the junction differs, possibly owing to a read error. The chain links TRBV28 to TRBJ2-7, with 8 bases fitting TRBD1. The CDR3 sequence is 11 residues long. The germline CDR1 and CDR2 sequences are MDHEN and SYDVKM. CDR3 sequence reads: CASSLRGQADF. CDR3 sequence (DNA): TGTGCCAGCAGTTTAAGGGGACAGGCCGACTTC.

The V call is TRBV6-4, the J call TRBJ1-1; unclear D gene. From germline, CDR1 is MRHNA and CDR2 SNTAGT. Trimming shortened V by 4 bases and J by 8 bases, and 14 bases separated the two germline ends. This CDR3 region has 13 residues. The CDR3 DNA sequence: TGTGCCAGCAGTGTGGACCTACTAGGAGAAGCTTTCTTT. Encoded protein: CASSVDLLGEAFF.

The gene calls are TRBV19 and TRBJ1-2, with 7 bases identical to TRBD1. Unmatched junction bases numbered 3, after V lost 6 bases and J lost 2 bases. From germline, CDR1 is LNHDA and CDR2 SQIVND (reference sequence). This CDR3 contains 13 residues. CDR3 in DNA: TGTGCCAGTAGCCCGGACAGGAACTATGGCTACACCTTC. Translating it yields CASSPDRNYGYTF.

The chain employs TRBV19 and TRBJ2-3; TRBD1 matches at 9 bases. This CDR3 spans 17 amino acids. CDR1 is LNHDA and CDR2 is SQIVND in the germline V gene (reference sequence). V shed 5 bases and J 9 bases; nucleotides not matched to a gene: 18. The DNA for the CDR3 is TGTGCCAGTAGTGTACGCGGGACAGGGAAAAGCACAGGGACGCAGTATTTT. This encodes CASSVRGTGKSTGTQYF. Combining the CDR3 with reference TRBV19 and TRBJ2-3 gives the whole variable domain DGGITQSPKYLFRKEGQNVTLSCEQNLNHDAMYWYRQDPGQGLRLIYYSQIVNDFQKGDIAEGYSVSREKKESFPLTVTSAQKNPTAFYLCASSVRGTGKSTGTQYFGPGTRLTVL.

In this sample, this clone turned up a few times. The genes are TRBV6-1 and TRBJ2-1; 8 bases are a match to TRBD1. This CDR3 has 14 residues. Germline loops: CDR1 MNHNS, CDR2 SASEGT. After removal of 4 bases from V and 6 bases from J, the junction contained 5 bases not matched to a gene. The DNA for the CDR3 is TGTGCCAGCAGTGGCCGGACAGGGCGCAATGAGCAGTTCTTC. Translated, it gives CASSGRTGRNEQFF.

This clone came up a few times. This sequence joins TRBV5-1 and TRBJ2-1, with unresolved D. V dropped 4 bases and J dropped 4 bases, with 15 bases sitting between them. The CDR3 runs to 15 residues. CDR1 is SGHRS and CDR2 is YFSETQ in the germline V gene. The CDR3, as DNA: TGCGCCAGCAGCGAGGCACCGACGAATTACAATGAGCAGTTCTTC. It specifies CASSEAPTNYNEQFF.

The chain is built from TRBV7-9 and TRBJ2-2; TRBD1 agrees at 7 bases. Germline values: CDR1 SEHNR, CDR2 FQNEAQ (reference sequence). Germline trimming cut 5 bases from V and 3 bases from J; bases unmatched to any gene: 15. The CDR3 sequence is 18 residues long. CDR3 region: CASSQLPIDRADTGELFF. Here the CDR3 DNA reads TGTGCCAGCAGCCAACTCCCTATTGACAGGGCGGACACCGGGGAGCTGTTTTTT.

J is TRBJ2-3 and V is TRBV7-9, with no clear D. The V gene's germline CDR1 is SEHNR and CDR2 FQNEAQ (reference sequence). Trimming cost V 2 bases and J 5 bases, with 8 bases left between them. The CDR3 spans 13 residues. CDR3 nucleotide sequence: TGTGCCAGCAGCTTAAACGCGAGAGATACGCAGTATTTT. Translating it yields CASSLNARDTQYF.

This clone came up a few times. The gene calls are TRBV7-2 and TRBJ1-5, with D unresolved. The CDR3 totals 13 residues. Germline-derived CDR1 and CDR2 are SGHTA and FQGNSA. V lost 3 bases, J lost 0 bases, and 3 bases lay in between. CDR3 in amino acids: CASSFYSNQPQHF. The CDR3, as DNA: TGTGCCAGCAGCTTCTATAGCAATCAGCCCCAGCATTTT.

This clone turned up a few times. Distinct nucleotide sequences in the sample also encode this CDR3. V and J are TRBV5-6 and TRBJ2-7; 10 bases fit TRBD1. Germline V gene data show CDR1 as SGHDT and CDR2 as YYEEEE. With V trimmed by 4 bases and J by 4 bases, 5 bases remained unmatched. CDR3 length: 14 residues. The DNA of the CDR3 is TGTGCCAGCAGCAAGGGACAGGGGAGGTACGAGCAGTACTTC. Amino acids: CASSKGQGRYEQYF.

V gene TRBV19 combines with J gene TRBJ2-1; D is perhaps TRBD2 (6 bases). This CDR3 region has 11 residues. Germline V gives CDR1 LNHDA, CDR2 SQIVND (reference sequence). The V end was cut by 10 bases, the J end by 7 bases, with 11 bases between. CDR3 in amino acids: CATTAGNEQFF. CDR3 nucleotide sequence: TGTGCCACCACGGCGGGGAATGAGCAGTTCTTC.

The chain carries TRBV28 and TRBJ1-5; the D gene is possibly TRBD1 (6 bases). The V and J ends lost 6 bases and 4 bases respectively, with 22 bases between them. CDR1 is MDHEN and CDR2 is SYDVKM in the germline V gene. The CDR3 runs to 17 residues. The CDR3 protein is CASSPLAGGEINQPQHF. For the CDR3, the DNA is TGTGCCAGCAGCCCATTAGCGGGGGGCGAGATAAATCAGCCCCAGCATTTT.

CDR3: CASSPGQSPNQPQHF. Written as DNA, the CDR3 is TGTGCCAGTAGCCCCGGACAGTCGCCCAATCAGCCCCAGCATTTT. This sequence joins TRBV19 and TRBJ1-5; a possible D gene is TRBD1 (6 bases). Germline V gene sequence: CDR1 LNHDA, CDR2 SQIVND (reference sequence). This CDR3 spans 15 amino acids. Trimming shortened V by 6 bases and J by 3 bases, and 15 bases separated the two germline ends.

This clone appeared a few times. This rearrangement joins TRBV9 to TRBJ1-1; the D gene is possibly TRBD1 (6 bases). Trimming shortened V by 7 bases and J by 3 bases, and 13 bases separated the two germline ends. Germline lookup yields CDR1 SGDLS and CDR2 YYNGEE. There are 13 residues in the CDR3. This CDR3 is CASGQGRDTEAFF. The CDR3 DNA follows: TGTGCCAGCGGTCAGGGGAGGGACACTGAAGCTTTCTTT.

This chain uses TRBV6-1 with TRBJ2-1, with D possibly matching TRBD2 (6 bases). The CDR3 totals 11 residues. V lost 8 bases to trimming and J lost 9 bases, with 11 bases between them. Looked up from germline, CDR1 is MNHNS and CDR2 is SASEGT. This CDR3 reads CASLGGLEQFF. In DNA, the CDR3 is TGTGCCAGCTTGGGGGGACTTGAGCAGTTCTTC.

This chain links TRBV11-2 with TRBJ2-5; 12 nucleotides align to TRBD1. Near its end, the DNA agrees better with TRBJ2-7, so the J call may be wrong. Germline CDR1 and CDR2: SGHAT and FQNNGV. The CDR3 is 16 residues long. CDR3: CASSPGTGGISYEQYF. CDR3 nucleotides: TGTGCCAGCAGCCCGGGGACAGGGGGCATCTCCTACGAGCAGTACTTC.

The chain recombines TRBV6-1 with TRBJ2-7, with D perhaps matching TRBD1 (6 bases). This CDR3 comprises 14 residues. CDR1 is MNHNS, CDR2 SASEGT, per germline. Between the trimmed V and J ends, which lost 1 base and 2 bases, there was a span of 9 bases. The CDR3 loop reads CASSEGTVPYEQYF. The CDR3 nucleotides read TGTGCCAGCAGTGAAGGGACAGTCCCCTACGAGCAGTACTTC.

The chain employs TRBV9 and TRBJ2-5; TRBD2 agrees at 8 bases. Germline CDR1 and CDR2: SGDLS and YYNGEE. The J segment lost 11 bases and the V segment lost 4 bases, leaving 7 bases of the junction unmatched. This CDR3 comprises 12 residues. The CDR3 loop is CASSTQAGEQYF. The CDR3 nucleotides read TGTGCCAGCAGCACACAAGCGGGGGAGCAGTACTTC.

V usage is TRBV6-1 and J usage is TRBJ1-5; possible D gene TRBD1, 6 bases. The germline CDR1 and CDR2 sequences are MNHNS and SASEGT. The ends were cut back, 1 base at V and 6 bases at J, with 10 bases in the middle. The CDR3 runs 14 residues. Written as DNA, the CDR3 is TGTGCCAGCAGTGAAGGGGGGGGGCGTCAGCCCCAGCATTTT. This encodes CASSEGGGRQPQHF.

J is TRBJ2-5 and V is TRBV13; the D gene is possibly TRBD2 (6 bases). Judging by the DNA end, TRBJ2-7 fits better; the J call may be wrong. In germline, CDR1 is PRHDT, CDR2 FYEKMQ (reference sequence). The CDR3 is 14 amino acids. The CDR3 here is CASSLGGSSAEQYF. The CDR3 DNA sequence: TGTGCCAGCAGCTTAGGGGGGTCTAGCGCCGAGCAGTACTTC.

V usage is TRBV19 and J usage is TRBJ1-4; D is ambiguous. Germline values: CDR1 LNHDA, CDR2 SQIVND (reference sequence). There are 13 residues in the CDR3. The V and J ends lost 2 bases and 5 bases respectively, with 6 bases between them. CDR3 sequence (DNA): TGTGCCAGTAGTATACCCGGGAATGAAAAACTGTTTTTT. This encodes CASSIPGNEKLFF. Filled out from reference TRBV19 and TRBJ1-4, the complete variable domain reads DGGITQSPKYLFRKEGQNVTLSCEQNLNHDAMYWYRQDPGQGLRLIYYSQIVNDFQKGDIAEGYSVSREKKESFPLTVTSAQKNPTAFYLCASSIPGNEKLFFGSGTQLSVL.